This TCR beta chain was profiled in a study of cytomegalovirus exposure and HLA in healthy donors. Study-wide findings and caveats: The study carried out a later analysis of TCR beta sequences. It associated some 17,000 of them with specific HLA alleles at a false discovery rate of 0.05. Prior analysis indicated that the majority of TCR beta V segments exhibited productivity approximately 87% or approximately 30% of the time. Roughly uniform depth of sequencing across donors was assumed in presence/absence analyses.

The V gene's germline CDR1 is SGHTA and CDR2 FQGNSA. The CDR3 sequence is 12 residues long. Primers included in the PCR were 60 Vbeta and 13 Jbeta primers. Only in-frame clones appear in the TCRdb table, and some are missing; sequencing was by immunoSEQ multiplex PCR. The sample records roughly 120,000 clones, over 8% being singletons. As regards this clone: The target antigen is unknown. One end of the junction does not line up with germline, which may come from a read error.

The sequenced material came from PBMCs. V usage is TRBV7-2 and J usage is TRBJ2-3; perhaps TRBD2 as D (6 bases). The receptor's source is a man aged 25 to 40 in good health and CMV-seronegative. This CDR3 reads CASSSLSGPSAF. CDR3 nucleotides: TGTGCCAGCAGCTCCCTAAGCGGGCCGTCCGCTTTT.